The 22 T cell receptor beta chains reported below all come from one sample, sequenced in a study of cytomegalovirus exposure and HLA in healthy donors. Primers included in the PCR were 60 Vbeta and 13 Jbeta primers. Only in-frame clones appear in the TCRdb table, and some are missing; sequencing was by immunoSEQ multiplex PCR. Of more than 140,000 clones listed, about three quarters were seen once; the top ten hold around 1.6%. The material sequenced was PBMCs. The receptors shown here come from a female donor in good health and CMV-seronegative.

This clone showed up just once. The rearrangement uses TRBV2 and TRBJ1-2; possibly TRBD1 for D (6 bases). The CDR3 is 13 residues long. The V gene lost 7 bases and the J gene lost 7 bases, with 16 bases spanning the gap. CDR1 is SNHLY and CDR2 is FYNNEI in the germline V gene. In DNA, the CDR3 is TGTGCCAGCAACCGGGACAAAGGGACTGGCTACACCTTC. It translates to CASNRDKGTGYTF.

The chain is built from TRBV19 and TRBJ2-1; D not resolved. Trimming shortened V by 8 bases and J by 0 bases, and 11 bases separated the two germline ends. The CDR3 is 14 residues long. CDR1 and CDR2 from the germline V gene are LNHDA and SQIVND (reference sequence). Written as DNA, the CDR3 is TGTGCCAGTTCGTGGCTTTACTCCTACAATGAGCAGTTCTTC. It specifies CASSWLYSYNEQFF.

V and J are TRBV18 and TRBJ2-3; D unresolved. Germline loops: CDR1 KGHSH, CDR2 LQKENI. This CDR3 contains 14 residues. V lost 0 bases and J lost 7, with 11 bases in between. The DNA for the CDR3 is TGTGCCAGCTCACCACCGGGCCGCACGAATACGCAGTATTTT. It yields the protein CASSPPGRTNTQYF.

This chain connects TRBV7-8 to TRBJ2-2; 10 positions agree with TRBD2. Losses at the gene ends were 10 bases for V and 5 bases for J; bases not matched to a gene: 7. CDR1 is SGHVS, CDR2 FQNEAQ, per germline. This CDR3 region has 14 residues. In nucleotides, the CDR3 is TGTGCCAACCCTACTAGCGGGAAAACCGGGGAGCTGTTTTTT. The encoded protein is CANPTSGKTGELFF.

This clone was seen a few times. V usage is TRBV4-1 and J usage is TRBJ1-5; D ambiguous. Germline CDR1 is MGHRA and CDR2 is YSYEKL. Trimming removed 0 bases at V and 2 bases at J, with 8 bases between. The CDR3 runs 15 residues. The DNA for the CDR3 is TGCGCCAGCAGCCAAGAGAACAGTGGCAATCAGCCCCAGCATTTT. It encodes CASSQENSGNQPQHF.

This chain joins TRBV28 and TRBJ2-7; a weak D match, TRBD1 (7 bases). Germline V gene sequence: CDR1 MDHEN, CDR2 SYDVKM. Trimming removed 6 bases from V and 0 bases from J, with 18 bases in between. This CDR3 has 16 residues. The CDR3 reads CASSGQVGRSSYEQYF. Here the CDR3 DNA reads TGTGCCAGCAGCGGACAGGTCGGGAGAAGCTCCTACGAGCAGTACTTC. The full variable domain, in which reference TRBV28 and TRBJ2-7 provide the parts outside the CDR3, is DVKVTQSSRYLVKRTGEKVFLECVQDMDHENMFWYRQDPGLGLRLIYFSYDVKMKEKGDIPEGYSVSREKKERFSLILESASTNQTSMYLCASSGQVGRSSYEQYFGPGTRLTVT.

The chain uses TRBV19 and TRBJ2-1; 16 bases line up with TRBD2. CDR1 LNHDA and CDR2 SQIVND come from the germline V gene (reference sequence). The CDR3 is 18 amino acids. V was pared by 7 bases and J by 0 bases, with 6 bases of the junction left unmatched. CDR3 in amino acids: CASKAGLAGGGSYNEQFF. The CDR3 DNA reads TGTGCCAGTAAGGCGGGACTAGCGGGAGGGGGCTCCTACAATGAGCAGTTCTTC.

The chain uses TRBV28 and TRBJ1-1; D perhaps matches TRBD1 (6 bases). The V gene's germline CDR1 is MDHEN and CDR2 SYDVKM. There are 16 residues in the CDR3. V dropped 1 base and J dropped 4 bases, with 16 bases sitting between them. CDR3 DNA: TGTGCCAGCAGTTTATCAGGGCAGGGAGGGGGCACTGAAGCTTTCTTT. Translating it yields CASSLSGQGGGTEAFF.

J is TRBJ1-4 and V is TRBV29-1, with TRBD1 matching over 10 bases. CDR3 size: 16 residues. Trimming at V came to 5 bases and at J to 4 bases, leaving 10 bases not matched to a gene. CDR1 is SQVTM and CDR2 is ANQGSEA in the germline V gene. The CDR3 region is CSVFDRGQGVNEKLFF. For the CDR3, the DNA is TGCAGCGTTTTCGACAGGGGGCAAGGGGTTAATGAAAAACTGTTTTTT. The full variable domain, with the rest looked up from reference TRBV29-1 and TRBJ1-4, is SAVISQKPSRDICQRGTSLTIQCQVDSQVTMMFWYRQQPGQSLTLIATANQGSEATYESGFVIDKFPISRPNLTFSTLTVSNMSPEDSSIYLCSVFDRGQGVNEKLFFGSGTQLSVL.

This clone was seen once. V and J are TRBV19 and TRBJ2-1; D may be TRBD1 (6 bases). Per germline, CDR1 LNHDA and CDR2 SQIVND (reference sequence). The V and J ends lost 4 bases and 6 bases respectively, with 19 bases between them. The CDR3 covers 16 residues. The CDR3 spells CASSTPDRPMRNEQFF. The CDR3 DNA sequence: TGTGCCAGTAGTACCCCCGACAGGCCTATGCGCAATGAGCAGTTCTTC.

The chain uses TRBV9 and TRBJ1-4; weak D call: TRBD1 (6 bases). Germline CDR1 is SGDLS and CDR2 is YYNGEE. This CDR3 has 14 residues. The V end lost 3 bases, the J end lost 4 bases, and 10 bases lay between the germline ends. The CDR3 DNA sequence: TGTGCCAGCAGCGACGGACAGTTTAATGAAAAACTGTTTTTT. It encodes CASSDGQFNEKLFF.

This clone has a single count. V usage is TRBV6-1 and J usage is TRBJ2-5; 9 nucleotides line up with TRBD1. Germline V CDR1 and CDR2: MNHNS, SASEGT. V lost 5 bases to trimming and J lost 5 bases; unmatched junction nucleotides: 3. The CDR3 is 13 amino acids. This chain's CDR3 is CASSTGGRETQYF. CDR3 coding DNA: TGTGCCAGCAGTACAGGGGGCCGGGAGACCCAGTACTTC.

This chain links TRBV5-1 with TRBJ2-1, with D hard to call. The CDR3 has 13 residues. Trimming took off 0 bases at V and 4 bases at J, with 5 bases between the two ends. Germline V gene sequence: CDR1 SGHRS, CDR2 YFSETQ. DNA for the CDR3: TGCGCCAGCAGCTTGGATGTATACAATGAGCAGTTCTTC. It is translated as CASSLDVYNEQFF.

V gene TRBV21-1 combines with J gene TRBJ1-5. TRBV21-1 is described as a pseudogene. The CDR3 covers 14 residues. The CDR3 spells CASSPRPGNQPQHF. Written as DNA, the CDR3 is TGTGCCAGCAGCCCGAGGCCCGGGAATCAGCCCCAGCATTTT.

This clone occurred a few times. The chain links TRBV6-5 to TRBJ1-2; TRBD1 aligns across 9 bases. From germline, CDR1 is MNHEY and CDR2 SVGAGI. The CDR3 runs to 14 residues. Trimming took 2 bases from V and 6 from J; bases not matched to a gene: 4. CDR3 DNA: TGTGCCAGCAGTTACCAGGGACAGGGAGATGGCTACACCTTC. Amino acid sequence: CASSYQGQGDGYTF.

The rearrangement uses TRBV9 and TRBJ2-4, with TRBD2 identical over 9 bases. Germline CDR1 SGDLS, CDR2 YYNGEE. V shed 3 bases and J 5 bases; nucleotides not matched to a gene: 18. This CDR3 contains 19 residues. The CDR3 reads CASSGGGVAQAEPQNIQYF. The CDR3 nucleotides are TGTGCCAGCAGCGGCGGGGGGGTGGCCCAGGCCGAACCCCAAAACATTCAGTACTTC.

V is TRBV5-6 and J is TRBJ1-1, with 8 bases identical to TRBD1. Germline CDR1 SGHDT, CDR2 YYEEEE. Losses at the gene ends were 3 bases for V and 1 base for J; bases not matched to a gene: 2. CDR3 length: 14 amino acids. The CDR3 DNA reads as TGTGCCAGCAGCTGGGGACAGGCGAACACTGAAGCTTTCTTT. Its translation is CASSWGQANTEAFF.

This chain joins TRBV9 and TRBJ1-1; D not resolved. V was trimmed by 2 bases and J by 1 base, leaving 9 bases between them. CDR1 SGDLS and CDR2 YYNGEE come from the germline V gene. The CDR3 runs to 14 residues. The CDR3 nucleotides are TGTGCCAGCAGCGTGGAGTTGAGGAACACTGAAGCTTTCTTT. Protein sequence: CASSVELRNTEAFF. Filled out from reference TRBV9 and TRBJ1-1, the complete variable domain reads DSGVTQTPKHLITATGQRVTLRCSPRSGDLSVYWYQQSLDQGLQFLIQYYNGEERAKGNILERFSAQQFPDLHSELNLSSLELGDSALYFCASSVELRNTEAFFGQGTRLTVV.

The chain couples TRBV7-3 to TRBJ2-3; tentatively, D is TRBD1 (5 bases). The V and J ends lost 5 bases and 8 bases respectively, with 20 bases between them. The CDR3 length is 15 residues. Germline V lookup: CDR1 SGHTA, CDR2 FQGTGA. The CDR3 loop is CASSPIGQGSRTQYF. CDR3 coding DNA: TGTGCCAGCAGCCCAATCGGGCAGGGATCCCGTACGCAGTATTTT.

The chain has TRBV19 and TRBJ2-1, with D maybe TRBD2 (6 bases). This CDR3 has 13 residues. Trimming took 5 bases from V and 6 from J, leaving 11 bases between them. Per the germline V gene, CDR1 is LNHDA and CDR2 is SQIVND (reference sequence). The DNA for the CDR3 is TGTGCCAGTAGTTTCCGACTAGTCAATGAGCAGTTCTTC. It is translated as CASSFRLVNEQFF.

The gene calls are TRBV7-2 and TRBJ1-2; maybe TRBD1 (5 bases). The CDR3 consists of 15 residues. Germline assignment: CDR1 SGHTA and CDR2 FQGNSA. Deletions cut 5 bases from V and 8 bases from J, with 21 bases between. The CDR3 region has the DNA TGTGCCAGCAGCCCGGGGTCGGGGGAGGCTATGGGCTACACCTTC. It specifies CASSPGSGEAMGYTF.

This clone was counted only a few times. The chain uses TRBV6-1 and TRBJ1-1; TRBD1 might be the D (5 bases). CDR1 is MNHNS and CDR2 is SASEGT in the germline V gene. The CDR3 runs 13 residues. V was shortened by 6 bases and J by 4 bases, with 12 bases between the two germline ends. The CDR3 region has the DNA TGTGCCAGCAGGAACGGGAGGGGCACTGAAGCTTTCTTT. Encoded protein: CASRNGRGTEAFF.